This T cell receptor beta chain was identified in a study of blood T cell repertoires in COVID-19. Study processing details: Estimates of nucleated cell counts were drawn from the amplification of reference gene primers. Clones were read by immunoSEQ multiplex PCR, and TCRdb kept only the in-frame ones, dropping some. D and trimming were read from the DNA, whereas the V and J calls and clone size are those reported in that table. The table includes 280,000 or so clones, 88% detected once. CDR1 and CDR2 (germline): SSHAT, FNYEAQ (reference sequence). V lost 4 bases, J lost 5 bases, and 5 bases stayed unmatched. The length of the CDR3 is 14 residues.

The TCR sequence derives from a young man with active or convalescent COVID-19. V is TRBV7-7 and J is TRBJ2-3; TRBD1 matches at 8 bases. The material sequenced was peripheral blood. The DNA for the CDR3 is TGTGCCAGCAGCTCAACAGGGGGGAAAGATACGCAGTATTTT. Amino acids: CASSSTGGKDTQYF. Drawing the rest from reference TRBV7-7 and TRBJ2-3, the complete variable domain is GAGVSQSPRYKVTKRGQDVTLRCDPISSHATLYWYQQALGQGPEFLTYFNYEAQPDKSGLPSDRFSAERPEGSISTLTIQRTEQRDSAMYRCASSSTGGKDTQYFGPGTRLTVL.